This T cell receptor (beta chain) emerged from a study of CD8+ T cells in alopecia areata. RNA, once extracted, was reverse transcribed into cDNA for use as the sequencing template. This table comes from immunoSEQ multiplex PCR, and its TCRdb copy is limited to in-frame clones, with some not included. This sample has about 110,000 clones, with about 50% found just once. The CDR3 loop spans 14 amino acids. Trimming shortened V by 2 bases and J by 7 bases, and 13 bases separated the two germline ends. CDR1 is SGHDT and CDR2 is YYEEEE in the germline V gene. Individuals with alopecia areata gave both lesional scalp punch biopsies and peripheral blood for collection. Sorting of PBMCs yielded the CD4+ and CD8+ T cells.

The sequence came from a human donor with alopecia areata. The chain couples TRBV5-6 to TRBJ1-5, with D perhaps TRBD1 (5 bases). Sequences were obtained from NKG2D-low CD8+ T cells sorted from blood. In DNA form, the CDR3 reads TGTGCCAGCAGCTTCGGGCAGGGTCGCCAGCCCCAGCATTTT. Translated: CASSFGQGRQPQHF.